These 26 T cell receptor beta chains share one sample of origin, sequenced in a study of T-cell reconstitution after alpha-beta-depleted transplantation in children. The TCRbeta library incorporated unique molecular identifiers. TCRdb fed the PCR reads into MiXCR, producing one record per CDR3 protein. The sample holds approximately 590,000 distinct CDR3 sequences, 10% to 13% seen once. Sequencing was performed on PBMCs from the stem cell graft donor, taken from the stem cell graft. The receptor set was obtained from a human donor who donated a stem cell graft to a child with acute myeloid leukemia.

The chain's CDR3 is CAWSAFLQGRSGANVLTF. For the CDR3, the DNA is TGTGCCTGGAGTGCCTTTCTACAGGGGCGCTCTGGGGCCAACGTCCTGACTTTC. The chain joins TRBV30 to TRBJ2-6, with 7 bases lining up with TRBD1. The CDR3 covers 18 residues. Losses at the gene ends were 1 base for V and 0 bases for J; bases not matched to a gene: 9. The germline V gene encodes CDR1 GTSNPN and CDR2 SVGIG (reference sequence).

This clonotype appeared a single time. V usage is TRBV19 and J usage is TRBJ1-5, with D uncertain. The germline V and J ends were trimmed by 9 bases and 4 bases, with 22 bases remaining between them. The CDR3 is made up of 16 amino acids. Germline CDR1 LNHDA, CDR2 SQIVND (reference sequence). DNA for the CDR3: TGTGCCAGCAGTTCGTCTAGGGAGGGCCTAAATCAGCCCCAGCATTTT. It codes for CASSSSREGLNQPQHF.

This clonotype was seen a handful of times. J is TRBJ2-1 and V is TRBV7-2, with 7 bases matching TRBD2. V was clipped by 5 bases and J by 0 bases; unmatched bases: 10. This CDR3 comprises 17 residues. Germline V gene lookup returns CDR1 SGHTA and CDR2 FQGNSA. CDR3 sequence reads: CASSTRWGGSSYNEQFF. The CDR3 nucleotides read TGTGCCAGCAGCACACGCTGGGGGGGTAGCTCCTACAATGAGCAGTTCTTC. The variable domain in full, completed from reference TRBV7-2 and TRBJ2-1, reads GAGVSQSPSNKVTEKGKDVELRCDPISGHTALYWYRQSLGQGLEFLIYFQGNSAPDKSGLPSDRFSAERTGGSVSTLTIQRTQQEDSAVYLCASSTRWGGSSYNEQFFGPGTRLTVL.

The chain links TRBV10-3 to TRBJ2-7, with D perhaps assigned TRBD1 or TRBD2 (5 bases each). CDR1 is ENHRY, CDR2 SYGVKD, per germline. V lost 8 bases to trimming and J lost 7 bases, with 15 bases between them. The CDR3 length is 12 residues. Here the CDR3 reads CAIRGAVREQYF. CDR3 nucleotide sequence: TGTGCCATCCGAGGGGCCGTGAGGGAGCAGTACTTC.

This clonotype was seen repeatedly, ten times or more. The chain employs TRBV11-1 and TRBJ2-3; TRBD2 aligns across 9 bases. CDR3 size: 18 residues. Trimming took 5 bases from V and 4 from J; bases not matched to a gene: 16. CDR1 and CDR2 (germline): SGHAT, FQDESV (reference sequence). CDR3 nucleotide sequence: TGTGCCAGCAGCCAGCTTCCCGGGACTAGCAGGACCCCAGATACGCAGTATTTT. Translating gives CASSQLPGTSRTPDTQYF. The variable domain in full, with the rest retrieved from reference TRBV11-1 and TRBJ2-3, is EAEVAQSPRYKITEKSQAVAFWCDPISGHATLYWYRQILGQGPELLVQFQDESVVDDSQLPKDRFSAERLKGVDSTLKIQPAELGDSAMYLCASSQLPGTSRTPDTQYFGPGTRLTVL.

This clonotype occurred many times. This sequence joins TRBV20-1 and TRBJ2-3; possibly TRBD2 for D (6 bases). The V gene lost 6 bases and the J gene lost 1 base, with 14 bases spanning the gap. The germline gives CDR1 DFQATT, CDR2 SNEGSKA (reference sequence). The CDR3 runs 14 residues. The CDR3 here is CSAIAEGRTDTQYF. The CDR3 DNA sequence: TGCAGTGCCATAGCGGAAGGACGCACAGATACGCAGTATTTT.

This clonotype was counted ten times or more. This sequence joins TRBV7-9 and TRBJ2-2; possibly TRBD2 for D (6 bases). The V end was cut by 1 base, the J end by 7 bases, with 10 bases between. CDR1 and CDR2 (germline): SEHNR, FQNEAQ (reference sequence). The CDR3 loop spans 14 amino acids. CDR3: CASSLVAGRGELFF. The CDR3 DNA follows: TGTGCCAGCAGCTTAGTTGCGGGGCGCGGGGAGCTGTTTTTT.

V is TRBV3-1 and J is TRBJ2-1; D unresolved. The V gene's germline CDR1 is LGHDT and CDR2 YNNKEL (reference sequence). This CDR3 comprises 13 residues. Trimming left V 4 bases short and J 8 bases short, with 12 bases between. In DNA form, the CDR3 reads TGTGCCAGCAGCCCGGCGAAATCGGATGAGCAGTTCTTC. Protein sequence: CASSPAKSDEQFF.

This clonotype was seen repeatedly, ten times or more. The rearrangement links TRBV24-1 to TRBJ2-3; D is ambiguous. Per germline, CDR1 KGHDR and CDR2 SFDVKD. The CDR3 has 12 amino acids. Trimming removed 0 bases at V and 8 bases at J, with 5 bases between. The CDR3 sequence is CATSDLGGTQYF. CDR3 nucleotide sequence: TGTGCCACCAGTGATTTGGGTGGTACGCAGTATTTT.

The gene calls are TRBV10-3 and TRBJ2-3; 7 nucleotides line up with TRBD2. Germline lookup yields CDR1 ENHRY and CDR2 SYGVKD. The CDR3 loop spans 15 amino acids. After removal of 2 bases from V and 3 bases from J, the junction contained 5 bases not matched to a gene. The CDR3 coding sequence is TGTGCCATCAGTGAGACCCATAGCGGGACAGATACGCAGTATTTT. It codes for CAISETHSGTDTQYF.

The chain couples TRBV29-1 to TRBJ1-5, with D unresolved. CDR3 size: 12 residues. V lost 7 bases and J 4 bases, leaving 11 bases between the germline ends. The germline V gene encodes CDR1 SQVTM and CDR2 ANQGSEA. The CDR3 region is CSAGEGNQPQHF. CDR3 nucleotide sequence: TGCAGCGCCGGGGAGGGAAATCAGCCCCAGCATTTT.

The chain links TRBV24-1 to TRBJ2-5; weak D call: TRBD2 (5 bases). Trimming left V 10 bases short and J 1 base short, with 15 bases between. Germline assignment: CDR1 KGHDR and CDR2 SFDVKD. The CDR3 extends over 14 amino acids. The CDR3 sequence is CATRIQRGQETQYF. CDR3 DNA: TGTGCCACGCGGATCCAACGGGGCCAAGAGACCCAGTACTTC.

This clonotype occurred many times. The chain employs TRBV7-8 and TRBJ1-1; TRBD1 might be the D (6 bases). The CDR3 spans 15 residues. In germline, CDR1 is SGHVS, CDR2 FQNEAQ. V lost 1 base, J lost 4 bases, and 13 bases lay in between. The CDR3 DNA follows: TGTGCCAGCAGCTTAGGGCAGACAGGATCCACTGAAGCTTTCTTT. Its protein is CASSLGQTGSTEAFF.

This clonotype was seen a few times. The V call is TRBV15, the J call TRBJ2-1, with a weak D call TRBD2 (6 bases). Germline values: CDR1 LNHNV, CDR2 YYDKDF (reference sequence). This CDR3 is 16 amino acids long. Trimming removed 3 bases at V and 7 bases at J, with 19 bases between. The CDR3 DNA reads TGTGCCACCAGCAGGATAAAAGGGTTGGAGGGGAATGAGCAGTTCTTC. Residues: CATSRIKGLEGNEQFF.

This clonotype has more than one count but fewer than ten. The chain joins TRBV7-3 to TRBJ2-7, with 7 bases aligning to TRBD2. Losses at the gene ends were 5 bases for V and 6 bases for J; bases not matched to a gene: 7. This CDR3 region has 13 residues. Germline assignment: CDR1 SGHTA and CDR2 FQGTGA. This chain's CDR3 is CASSAQLATEQYF. DNA of the CDR3: TGTGCCAGCAGCGCGCAACTAGCGACCGAGCAGTACTTC.

This clonotype was found many times. The chain recombines TRBV2 with TRBJ1-1; D is ambiguous. Per the germline V gene, CDR1 is SNHLY and CDR2 is FYNNEI. The ends were cut back, 6 bases at V and 0 bases at J, with 5 bases in the middle. The CDR3 consists of 12 residues. CDR3 amino acids: CASRDMNTEAFF. CDR3 nucleotide sequence: TGTGCCAGCAGGGATATGAACACTGAAGCTTTCTTT.

This clonotype was found a few times. The chain links TRBV11-3 to TRBJ2-2; no clear D gene. Germline CDR1 SGHNT, CDR2 YENEEA. Trimming cost V 0 bases and J 7 bases, with 6 bases left between them. The CDR3 consists of 13 residues. Here the CDR3 reads CASSLDIGGELFF. The DNA of the CDR3 is TGTGCCAGCAGCTTAGATATTGGCGGGGAGCTGTTTTTT.

This clonotype was counted between two and nine times. The chain carries TRBV20-1 and TRBJ2-7; D gene unclear. The CDR3 totals 15 residues. Germline V lookup: CDR1 DFQATT, CDR2 SNEGSKA (reference sequence). V gave up 6 bases and J gave up 0 bases, with 18 bases separating them. The CDR3 here is CSATPGALSSYEQYF. The CDR3 DNA reads as TGCAGTGCCACCCCGGGTGCTCTAAGCTCCTACGAGCAGTACTTC.

This clonotype was seen ten or more times. V is TRBV4-2 and J is TRBJ2-7; D is undetermined. V was trimmed by 4 bases and J by 5 bases, leaving 9 bases between them. The CDR3 consists of 12 residues. CDR1 LGHNA and CDR2 YNFKEQ come from the germline V gene. Here the CDR3 DNA reads TGTGCCAGCAGCCGCAGCCTCCACGAGCAGTACTTC. Its protein product is CASSRSLHEQYF.

The CDR3 protein is CASRPARGDSGNTIYF. Written as DNA, the CDR3 is TGTGCCAGCAGGCCGGCCAGGGGGGACTCTGGAAACACCATATATTTT. The J gene is TRBJ1-3, the V gene TRBV12-3 or TRBV12-4; 7 bases agree with TRBD1. The junction had 8 bases not matched to a gene; V was cut back by 6 bases and J by 0 bases. CDR3 length equals 16 residues.

The chain couples TRBV4-3 to TRBJ2-7, with 10 bases that match TRBD2. The germline V gene has CDR1 LGHNA and CDR2 YSLEER. CDR3 length: 17 residues. V gave up 0 bases and J gave up 3 bases; unmatched junction bases: 8. CDR3 nucleotide sequence: TGCGCCAGCAGCCAAGATCCGGCTAGCGGGAGTGGCTACGAGCAGTACTTC. Its translation: CASSQDPASGSGYEQYF.

This clonotype was counted only a few times. The chain employs TRBV15 and TRBJ2-1, with D unresolved. Germline V gives CDR1 LNHNV, CDR2 YYDKDF (reference sequence). V lost 1 base and J lost 0, with 4 bases in between. The CDR3 totals 14 residues. Here the CDR3 reads CATSRVNSYNEQFF. Written as DNA, the CDR3 is TGTGCCACCAGCAGAGTTAACTCCTACAATGAGCAGTTCTTC.

This clonotype was found many times. The genes are TRBV12-3 or TRBV12-4 and TRBJ2-7, with TRBD2 identical over 13 bases. CDR3 length equals 14 residues. V gave up 5 bases and J gave up 6 bases; unmatched junction bases: 4. The CDR3 region is CASSVGLAGAEQYF. The DNA of the CDR3 is TGTGCCAGCAGTGTTGGACTAGCGGGAGCCGAGCAGTACTTC.

This clonotype appeared many times. The chain uses TRBV29-1 and TRBJ2-7; 7 bases map to TRBD1. CDR1 is SQVTM, CDR2 ANQGSEA, per germline. The CDR3 covers 13 residues. Trimming took 2 bases from V and 0 from J; bases not matched to a gene: 1. CDR3 loop: CSVEWDSSYEQYF. The DNA of the CDR3 is TGCAGCGTTGAATGGGACAGCTCCTACGAGCAGTACTTC.

In its sample, this clonotype was seen a few times. The V gene is TRBV7-9, the J gene TRBJ2-1, with 7 bases aligning to TRBD1. CDR1 is SEHNR and CDR2 is FQNEAQ in the germline V gene (reference sequence). J lost 5 bases, V lost 5 bases, and 6 bases had no gene match. The CDR3 consists of 14 residues. For the CDR3, the DNA is TGTGCCAGCAGCCCGACAGGGAAAAACAATGAGCAGTTCTTC. It encodes CASSPTGKNNEQFF.

This clonotype came up a few times. V is TRBV7-2 and J is TRBJ2-7; 7 bases are shared with TRBD1. V was pared by 3 bases and J by 6 bases, with 5 bases of the junction left unmatched. The CDR3 is made up of 13 amino acids. Germline-derived CDR1 and CDR2 are SGHTA and FQGNSA. The CDR3 DNA sequence: TGTGCCAGCAGCTTGATCAGGGGGACCGAGCAGTACTTC. Residues: CASSLIRGTEQYF.